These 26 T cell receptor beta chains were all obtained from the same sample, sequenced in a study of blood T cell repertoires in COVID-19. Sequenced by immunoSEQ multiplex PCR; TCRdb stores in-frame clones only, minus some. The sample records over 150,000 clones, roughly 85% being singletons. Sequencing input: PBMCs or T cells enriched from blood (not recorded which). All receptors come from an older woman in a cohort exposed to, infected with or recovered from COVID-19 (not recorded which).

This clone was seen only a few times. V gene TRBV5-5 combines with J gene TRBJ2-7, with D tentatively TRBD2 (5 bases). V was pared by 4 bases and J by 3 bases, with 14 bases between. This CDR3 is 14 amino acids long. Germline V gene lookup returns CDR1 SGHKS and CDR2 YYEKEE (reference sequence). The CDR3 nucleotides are TGTGCCAGCAGCCTGAGGGAAGTACTCTACGAGCAGTACTTC. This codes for CASSLREVLYEQYF.

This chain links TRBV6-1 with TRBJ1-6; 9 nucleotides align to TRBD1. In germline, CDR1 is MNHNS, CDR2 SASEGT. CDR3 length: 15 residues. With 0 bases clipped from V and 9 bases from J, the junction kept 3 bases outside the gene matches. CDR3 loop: CASSEALQGASPLHF. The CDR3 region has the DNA TGTGCCAGCAGTGAAGCTTTACAGGGGGCTTCACCCCTCCACTTT.

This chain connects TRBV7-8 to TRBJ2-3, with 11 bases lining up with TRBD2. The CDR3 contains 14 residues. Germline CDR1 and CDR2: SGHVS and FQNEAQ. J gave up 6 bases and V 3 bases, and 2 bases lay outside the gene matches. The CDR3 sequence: CASSLTSGIDTQYF. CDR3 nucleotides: TGTGCCAGCAGCTTGACTAGCGGGATTGATACGCAGTATTTT.

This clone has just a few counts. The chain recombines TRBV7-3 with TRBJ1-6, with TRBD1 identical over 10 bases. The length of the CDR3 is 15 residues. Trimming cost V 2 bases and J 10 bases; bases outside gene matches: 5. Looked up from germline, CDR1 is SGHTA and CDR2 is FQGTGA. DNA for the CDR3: TGTGCCAGCAGCTTAGGGACAGGGGTTGGGTCACCCCTCCACTTT. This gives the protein CASSLGTGVGSPLHF.

The DNA for the CDR3 is TGTGCCAGCAGTGTACAGGGGGTTAGGTACGAGCAGTACTTC. Protein sequence: CASSVQGVRYEQYF. The rearrangement joins TRBV28 to TRBJ2-7; 8 nucleotides line up with TRBD1. Germline assignment: CDR1 MDHEN and CDR2 SYDVKM. The CDR3 length is 14 residues. J lost 4 bases, V lost 5 bases, and 7 bases had no gene match. Full variable domain (rest looked up from reference TRBV28 and TRBJ2-7): DVKVTQSSRYLVKRTGEKVFLECVQDMDHENMFWYRQDPGLGLRLIYFSYDVKMKEKGDIPEGYSVSREKKERFSLILESASTNQTSMYLCASSVQGVRYEQYFGPGTRLTVT.

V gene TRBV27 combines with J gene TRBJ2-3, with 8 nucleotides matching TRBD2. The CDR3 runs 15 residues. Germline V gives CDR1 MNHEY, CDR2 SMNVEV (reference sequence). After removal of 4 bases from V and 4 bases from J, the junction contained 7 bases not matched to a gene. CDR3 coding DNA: TGTGCCAGCAGTTCTGTGATAGCGGGATCAGATACGCAGTATTTT. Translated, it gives CASSSVIAGSDTQYF.

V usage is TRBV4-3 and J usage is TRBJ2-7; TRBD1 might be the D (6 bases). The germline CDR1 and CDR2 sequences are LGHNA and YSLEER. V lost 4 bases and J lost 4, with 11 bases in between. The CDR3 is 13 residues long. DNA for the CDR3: TGCGCCAGCAGCCGAGACAGGTTTTACGAGCAGTACTTC. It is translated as CASSRDRFYEQYF.

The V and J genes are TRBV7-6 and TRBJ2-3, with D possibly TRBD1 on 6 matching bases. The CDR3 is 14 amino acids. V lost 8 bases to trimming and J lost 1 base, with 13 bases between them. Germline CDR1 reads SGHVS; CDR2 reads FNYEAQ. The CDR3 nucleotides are TGTGCCAGCCTCCCCCGGACAGGCACAGATACGCAGTATTTT. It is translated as CASLPRTGTDTQYF.

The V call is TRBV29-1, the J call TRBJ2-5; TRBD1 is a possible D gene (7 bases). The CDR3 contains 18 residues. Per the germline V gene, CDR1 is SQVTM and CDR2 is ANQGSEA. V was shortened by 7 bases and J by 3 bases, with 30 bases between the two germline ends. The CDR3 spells CSDHPTGSKLREEETQYF. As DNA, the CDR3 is TGCAGCGACCACCCGACAGGGTCAAAGCTCAGGGAGGAAGAGACCCAGTACTTC.

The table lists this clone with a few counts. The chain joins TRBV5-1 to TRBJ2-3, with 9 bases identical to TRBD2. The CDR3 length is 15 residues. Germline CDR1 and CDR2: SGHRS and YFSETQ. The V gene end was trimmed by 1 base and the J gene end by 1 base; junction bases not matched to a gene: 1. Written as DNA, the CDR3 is TGCGCCAGCAGCTTGACTAGCGGGCGCACAGATACGCAGTATTTT. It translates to CASSLTSGRTDTQYF.

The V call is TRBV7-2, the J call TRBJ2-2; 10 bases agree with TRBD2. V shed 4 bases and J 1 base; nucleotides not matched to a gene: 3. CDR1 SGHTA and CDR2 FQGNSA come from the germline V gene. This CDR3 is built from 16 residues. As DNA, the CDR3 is TGTGCCAGCAGCTCTAGCGGGAGAATGAACACCGGGGAGCTGTTTTTT. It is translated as CASSSSGRMNTGELFF.

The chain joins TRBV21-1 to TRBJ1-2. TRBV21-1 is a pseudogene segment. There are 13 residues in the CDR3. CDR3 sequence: CASSNWAGDGNTF. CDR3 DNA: TGTGCCAGCAGCAACTGGGCCGGGGATGGCAACACCTTC.

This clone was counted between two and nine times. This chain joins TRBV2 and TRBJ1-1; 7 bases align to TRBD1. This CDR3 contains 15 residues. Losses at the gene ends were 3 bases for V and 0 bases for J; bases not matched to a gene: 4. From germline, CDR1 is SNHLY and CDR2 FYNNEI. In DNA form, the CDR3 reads TGTGCCAGCAGTGATTCGGGACAGATGAACACTGAAGCTTTCTTT. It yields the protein CASSDSGQMNTEAFF.

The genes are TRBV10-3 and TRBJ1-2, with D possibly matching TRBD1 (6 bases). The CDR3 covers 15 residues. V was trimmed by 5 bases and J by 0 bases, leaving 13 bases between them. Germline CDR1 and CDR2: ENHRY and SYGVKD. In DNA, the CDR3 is TGTGCCATCAGTCCAGGGGACCTGGCTAACTATGGCTACACCTTC. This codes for CAISPGDLANYGYTF.

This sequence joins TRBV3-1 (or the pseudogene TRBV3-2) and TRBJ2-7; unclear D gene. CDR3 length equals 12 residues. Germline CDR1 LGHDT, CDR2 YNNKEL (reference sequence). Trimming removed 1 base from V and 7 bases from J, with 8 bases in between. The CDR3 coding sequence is TGTGCCAGCAGCCAAGGCGGCGCAGAGCAGTACTTC. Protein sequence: CASSQGGAEQYF.

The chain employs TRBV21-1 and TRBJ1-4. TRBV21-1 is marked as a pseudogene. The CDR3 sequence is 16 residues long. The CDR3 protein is CASSKKRGGDNEKLFF. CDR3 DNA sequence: TGTGCCAGCAGCAAAAAAAGGGGAGGCGATAATGAAAAACTGTTTTTT.

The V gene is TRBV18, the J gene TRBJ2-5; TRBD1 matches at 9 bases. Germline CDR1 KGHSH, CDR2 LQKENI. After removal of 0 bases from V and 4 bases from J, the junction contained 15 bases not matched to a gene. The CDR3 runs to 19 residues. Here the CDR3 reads CASSPPVGDRVRIGETQYF. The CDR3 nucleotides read TGTGCCAGCTCACCACCGGTTGGGGACAGGGTTAGAATTGGAGAGACCCAGTACTTC.

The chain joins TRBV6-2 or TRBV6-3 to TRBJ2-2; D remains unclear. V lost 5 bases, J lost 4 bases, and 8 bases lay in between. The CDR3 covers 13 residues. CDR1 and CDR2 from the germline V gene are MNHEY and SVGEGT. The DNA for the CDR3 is TGTGCCAGCAGTGGGCAATTCACCGGGGAGCTGTTTTTT. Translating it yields CASSGQFTGELFF.

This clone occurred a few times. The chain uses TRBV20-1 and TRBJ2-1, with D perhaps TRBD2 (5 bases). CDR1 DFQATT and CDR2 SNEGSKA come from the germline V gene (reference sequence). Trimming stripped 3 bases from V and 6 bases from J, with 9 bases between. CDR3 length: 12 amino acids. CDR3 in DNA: TGCAGTGCTAGTTGGCTAGCCAATGAGCAGTTCTTC. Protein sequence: CSASWLANEQFF.

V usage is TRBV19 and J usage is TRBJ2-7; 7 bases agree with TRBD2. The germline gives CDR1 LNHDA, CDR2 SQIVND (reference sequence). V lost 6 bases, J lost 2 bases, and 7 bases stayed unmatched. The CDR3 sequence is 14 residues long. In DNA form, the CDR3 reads TGTGCCAGTAGATTAGGGGAGGGCGCCTACGAGCAGTACTTC. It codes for CASRLGEGAYEQYF. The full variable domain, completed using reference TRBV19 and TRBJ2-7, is DGGITQSPKYLFRKEGQNVTLSCEQNLNHDAMYWYRQDPGQGLRLIYYSQIVNDFQKGDIAEGYSVSREKKESFPLTVTSAQKNPTAFYLCASRLGEGAYEQYFGPGTRLTVT.

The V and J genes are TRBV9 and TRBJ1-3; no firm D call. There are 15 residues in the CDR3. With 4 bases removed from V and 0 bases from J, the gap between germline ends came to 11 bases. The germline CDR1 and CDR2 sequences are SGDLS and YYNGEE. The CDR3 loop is CASSRTTNSGNTIYF. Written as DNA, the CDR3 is TGTGCCAGCAGCCGAACAACGAACTCTGGAAACACCATATATTTT. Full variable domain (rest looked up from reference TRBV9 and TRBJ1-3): DSGVTQTPKHLITATGQRVTLRCSPRSGDLSVYWYQQSLDQGLQFLIQYYNGEERAKGNILERFSAQQFPDLHSELNLSSLELGDSALYFCASSRTTNSGNTIYFGEGSWLTVV.

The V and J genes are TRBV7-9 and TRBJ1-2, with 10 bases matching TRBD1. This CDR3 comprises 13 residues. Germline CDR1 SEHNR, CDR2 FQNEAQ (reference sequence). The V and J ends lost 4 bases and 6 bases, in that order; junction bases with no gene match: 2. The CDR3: CASSSGTGDGYTF. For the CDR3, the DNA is TGTGCCAGCAGCTCAGGGACAGGGGATGGCTACACCTTC.

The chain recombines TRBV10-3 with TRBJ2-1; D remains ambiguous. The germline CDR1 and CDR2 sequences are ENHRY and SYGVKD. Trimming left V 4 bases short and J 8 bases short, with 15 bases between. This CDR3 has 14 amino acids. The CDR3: CAISAIPSSYEQFF. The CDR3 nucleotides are TGTGCCATCAGTGCCATACCTAGTTCTTATGAGCAGTTCTTC.

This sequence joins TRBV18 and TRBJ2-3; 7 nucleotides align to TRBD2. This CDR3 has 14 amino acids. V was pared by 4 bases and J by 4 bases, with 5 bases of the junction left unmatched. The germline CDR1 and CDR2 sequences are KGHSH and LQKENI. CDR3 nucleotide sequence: TGTGCCAGCTCACGGACTAGGGACTCAGATACGCAGTATTTT. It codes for CASSRTRDSDTQYF.

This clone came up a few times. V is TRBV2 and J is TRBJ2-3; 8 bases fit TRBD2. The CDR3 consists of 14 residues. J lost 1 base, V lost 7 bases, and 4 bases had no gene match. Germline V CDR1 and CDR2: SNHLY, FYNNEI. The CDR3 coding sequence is TGTGCCAGCACTGGACTAGCCCGCACAGATACGCAGTATTTT. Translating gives CASTGLARTDTQYF.

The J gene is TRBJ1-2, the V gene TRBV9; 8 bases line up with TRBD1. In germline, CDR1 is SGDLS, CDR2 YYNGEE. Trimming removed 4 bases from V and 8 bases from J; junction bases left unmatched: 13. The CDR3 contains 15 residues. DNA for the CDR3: TGTGCCAGCAGCATTGGTCAGGGGGCCGATGGAGGCTACACCTTC. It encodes CASSIGQGADGGYTF.